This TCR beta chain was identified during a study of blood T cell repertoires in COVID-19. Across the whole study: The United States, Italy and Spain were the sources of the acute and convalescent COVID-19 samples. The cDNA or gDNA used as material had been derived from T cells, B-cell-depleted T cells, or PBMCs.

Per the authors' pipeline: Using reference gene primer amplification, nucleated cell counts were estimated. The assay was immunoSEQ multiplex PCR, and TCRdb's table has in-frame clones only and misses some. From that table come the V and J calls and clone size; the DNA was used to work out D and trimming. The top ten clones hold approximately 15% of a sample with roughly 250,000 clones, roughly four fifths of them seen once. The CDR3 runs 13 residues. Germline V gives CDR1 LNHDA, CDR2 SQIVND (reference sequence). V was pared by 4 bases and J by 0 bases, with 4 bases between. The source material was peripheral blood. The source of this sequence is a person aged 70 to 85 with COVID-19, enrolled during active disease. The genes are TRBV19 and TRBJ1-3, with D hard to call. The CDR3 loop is CASSRASGNTIYF. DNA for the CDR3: TGTGCCAGTAGTAGGGCCTCTGGAAACACCATATATTTT.